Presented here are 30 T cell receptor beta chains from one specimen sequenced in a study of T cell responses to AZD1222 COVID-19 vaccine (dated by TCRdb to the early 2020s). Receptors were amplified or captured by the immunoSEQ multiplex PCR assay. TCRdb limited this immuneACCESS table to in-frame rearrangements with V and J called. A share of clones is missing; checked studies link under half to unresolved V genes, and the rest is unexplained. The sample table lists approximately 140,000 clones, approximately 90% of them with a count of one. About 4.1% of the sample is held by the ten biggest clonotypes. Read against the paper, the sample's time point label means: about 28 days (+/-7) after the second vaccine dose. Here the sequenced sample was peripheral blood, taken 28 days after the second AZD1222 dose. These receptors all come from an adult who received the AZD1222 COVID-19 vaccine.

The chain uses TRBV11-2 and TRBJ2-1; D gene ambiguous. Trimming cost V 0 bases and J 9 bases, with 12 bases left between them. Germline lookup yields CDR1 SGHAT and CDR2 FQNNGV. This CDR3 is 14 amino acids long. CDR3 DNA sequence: TGTGCCAGCAGCTTAGAGCGGAATTCCGTTGAGCAGTTCTTC. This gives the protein CASSLERNSVEQFF. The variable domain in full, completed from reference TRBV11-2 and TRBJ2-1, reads EAGVAQSPRYKIIEKRQSVAFWCNPISGHATLYWYQQILGQGPKLLIQFQNNGVVDDSQLPKDRFSAERLKGVDSTLKIQPAKLEDSAVYLCASSLERNSVEQFFGPGTRLTVL.

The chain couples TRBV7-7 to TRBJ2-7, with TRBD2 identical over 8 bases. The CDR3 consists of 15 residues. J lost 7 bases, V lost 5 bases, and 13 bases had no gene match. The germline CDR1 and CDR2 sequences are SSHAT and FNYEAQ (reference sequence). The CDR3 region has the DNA TGTGCCAGCAGCCCTCAAATAGCGGGATTGCCGGAGCAGTACTTC. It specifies CASSPQIAGLPEQYF.

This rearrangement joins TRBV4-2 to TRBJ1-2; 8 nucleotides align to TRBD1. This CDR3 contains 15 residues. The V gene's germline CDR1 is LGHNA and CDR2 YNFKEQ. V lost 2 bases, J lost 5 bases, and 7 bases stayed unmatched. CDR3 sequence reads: CASSQFVGTGYGYTF. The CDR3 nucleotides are TGTGCCAGCAGCCAATTCGTAGGGACAGGATATGGCTACACCTTC.

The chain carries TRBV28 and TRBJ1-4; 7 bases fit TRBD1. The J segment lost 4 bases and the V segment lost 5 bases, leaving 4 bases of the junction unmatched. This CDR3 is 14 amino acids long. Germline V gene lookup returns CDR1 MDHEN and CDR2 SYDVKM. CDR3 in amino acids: CASSPGQINEKLFF. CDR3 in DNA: TGTGCCAGCAGTCCGGGACAGATTAATGAAAAACTGTTTTTT.

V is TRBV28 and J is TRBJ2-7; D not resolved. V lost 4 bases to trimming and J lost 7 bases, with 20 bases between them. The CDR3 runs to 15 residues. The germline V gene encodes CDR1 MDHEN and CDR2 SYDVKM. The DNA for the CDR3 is TGTGCCAGCAGTTCTCGGATTACATATCGCCGTGAGCAGTACTTC. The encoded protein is CASSSRITYRREQYF.

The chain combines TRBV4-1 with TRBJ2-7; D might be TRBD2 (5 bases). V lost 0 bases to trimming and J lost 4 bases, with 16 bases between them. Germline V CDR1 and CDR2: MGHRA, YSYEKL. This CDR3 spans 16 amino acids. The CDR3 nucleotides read TGCGCCAGCAGCCAAGATTTCGGATCTCGGGGATACGAGCAGTACTTC. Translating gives CASSQDFGSRGYEQYF.

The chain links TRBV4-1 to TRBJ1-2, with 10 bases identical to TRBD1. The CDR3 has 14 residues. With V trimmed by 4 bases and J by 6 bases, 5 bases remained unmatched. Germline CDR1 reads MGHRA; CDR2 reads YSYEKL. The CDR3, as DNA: TGCGCCAGCAGCCCAAGACAGGGGGCTCATGGCTACACCTTC. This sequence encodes CASSPRQGAHGYTF.

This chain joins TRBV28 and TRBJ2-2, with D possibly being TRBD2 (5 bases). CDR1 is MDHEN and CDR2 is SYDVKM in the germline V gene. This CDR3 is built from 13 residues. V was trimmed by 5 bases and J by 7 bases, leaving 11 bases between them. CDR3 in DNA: TGTGCCAGCAGTCTACGGGCGGGCGGGGAGCTGTTTTTT. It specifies CASSLRAGGELFF.

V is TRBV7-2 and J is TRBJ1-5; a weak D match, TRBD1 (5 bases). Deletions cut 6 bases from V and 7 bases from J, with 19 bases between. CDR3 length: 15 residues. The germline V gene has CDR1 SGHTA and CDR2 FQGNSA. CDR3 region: CASRPDLGDGQPQHF. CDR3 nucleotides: TGTGCCAGCAGGCCGGATTTGGGGGACGGCCAGCCCCAGCATTTT.

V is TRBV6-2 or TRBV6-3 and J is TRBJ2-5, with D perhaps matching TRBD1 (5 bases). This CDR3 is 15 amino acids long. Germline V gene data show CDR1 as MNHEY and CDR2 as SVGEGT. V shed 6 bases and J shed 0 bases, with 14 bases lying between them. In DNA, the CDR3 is TGTGCCAGCAGCCGATCCCGACAGAACCAAGAGACCCAGTACTTC. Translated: CASSRSRQNQETQYF.

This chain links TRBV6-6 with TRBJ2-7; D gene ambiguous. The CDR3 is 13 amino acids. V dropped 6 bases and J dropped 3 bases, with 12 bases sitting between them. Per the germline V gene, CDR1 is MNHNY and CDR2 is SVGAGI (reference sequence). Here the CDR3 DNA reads TGTGCCAGCAGCCAACCCCCAAACTACGAGCAGTACTTC. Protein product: CASSQPPNYEQYF.

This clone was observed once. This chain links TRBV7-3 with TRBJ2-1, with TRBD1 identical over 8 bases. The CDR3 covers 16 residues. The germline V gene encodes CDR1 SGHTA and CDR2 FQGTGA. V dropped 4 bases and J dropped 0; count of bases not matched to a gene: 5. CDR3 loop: CASSSAGQGSYNEQFF. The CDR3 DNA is TGTGCCAGCAGCTCGGCCGGACAGGGCTCCTACAATGAGCAGTTCTTC.

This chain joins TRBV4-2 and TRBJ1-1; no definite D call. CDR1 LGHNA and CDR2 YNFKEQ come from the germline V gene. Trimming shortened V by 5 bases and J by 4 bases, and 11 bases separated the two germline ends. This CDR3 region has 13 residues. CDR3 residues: CASSSILGTEAFF. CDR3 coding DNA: TGTGCCAGCAGCTCAATATTGGGCACTGAAGCTTTCTTT.

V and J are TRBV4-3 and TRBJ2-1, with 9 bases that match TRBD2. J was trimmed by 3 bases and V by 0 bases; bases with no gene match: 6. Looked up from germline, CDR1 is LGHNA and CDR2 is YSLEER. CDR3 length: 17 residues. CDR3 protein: CASSQDLTSGYYNEQFF. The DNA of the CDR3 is TGCGCCAGCAGCCAAGATCTGACTAGCGGTTACTACAATGAGCAGTTCTTC.

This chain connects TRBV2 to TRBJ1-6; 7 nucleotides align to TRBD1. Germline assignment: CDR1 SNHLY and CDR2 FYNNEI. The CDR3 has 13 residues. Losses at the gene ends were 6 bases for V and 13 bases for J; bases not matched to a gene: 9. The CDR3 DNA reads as TGTGCCAGCAGCCCACAGGGGACCATGCCCCTCCACTTT. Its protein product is CASSPQGTMPLHF.

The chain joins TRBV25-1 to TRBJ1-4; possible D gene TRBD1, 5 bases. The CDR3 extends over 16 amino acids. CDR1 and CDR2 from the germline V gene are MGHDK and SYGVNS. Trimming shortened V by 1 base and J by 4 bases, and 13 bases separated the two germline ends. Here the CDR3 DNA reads TGTGCCAGCAGTGAATTACCAGGGATTAATAATGAAAAACTGTTTTTT. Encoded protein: CASSELPGINNEKLFF.

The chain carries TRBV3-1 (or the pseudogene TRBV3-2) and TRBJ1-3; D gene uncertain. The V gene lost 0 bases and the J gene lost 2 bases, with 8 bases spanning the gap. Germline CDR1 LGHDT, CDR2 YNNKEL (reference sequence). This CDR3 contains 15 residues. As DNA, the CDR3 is TGTGCCAGCAGCCAAGACCTGGGCCCTGGAAACACCATATATTTT. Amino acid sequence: CASSQDLGPGNTIYF.

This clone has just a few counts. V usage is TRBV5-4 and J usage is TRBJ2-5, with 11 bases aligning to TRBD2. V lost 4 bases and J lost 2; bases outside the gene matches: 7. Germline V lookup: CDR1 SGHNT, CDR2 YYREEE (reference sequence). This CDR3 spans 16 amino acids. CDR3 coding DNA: TGTGCCAGCAGCCGCACTAGCGGGGGCCGGCAAGAGACCCAGTACTTC. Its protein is CASSRTSGGRQETQYF.

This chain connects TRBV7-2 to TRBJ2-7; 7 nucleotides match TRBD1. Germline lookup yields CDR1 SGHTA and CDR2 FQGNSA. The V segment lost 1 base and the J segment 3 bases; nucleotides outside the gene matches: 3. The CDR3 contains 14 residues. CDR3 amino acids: CASSLDRGLYEQYF. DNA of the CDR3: TGTGCCAGCAGCTTAGACAGGGGCCTCTACGAGCAGTACTTC. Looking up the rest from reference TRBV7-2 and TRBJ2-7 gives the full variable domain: GAGVSQSPSNKVTEKGKDVELRCDPISGHTALYWYRQSLGQGLEFLIYFQGNSAPDKSGLPSDRFSAERTGGSVSTLTIQRTQQEDSAVYLCASSLDRGLYEQYFGPGTRLTVT.

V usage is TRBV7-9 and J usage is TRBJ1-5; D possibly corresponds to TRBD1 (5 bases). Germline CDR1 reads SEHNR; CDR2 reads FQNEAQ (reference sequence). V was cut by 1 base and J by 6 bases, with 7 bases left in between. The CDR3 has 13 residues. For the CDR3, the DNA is TGTGCCAGCAGCTTAGAAGACAGTCAGCCCCAGCATTTT. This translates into CASSLEDSQPQHF.

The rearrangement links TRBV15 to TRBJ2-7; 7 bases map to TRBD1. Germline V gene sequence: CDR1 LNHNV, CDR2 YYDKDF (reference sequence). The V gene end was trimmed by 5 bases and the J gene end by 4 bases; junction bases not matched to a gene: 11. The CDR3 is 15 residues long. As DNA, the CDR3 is TGTGCCACCAGCGCCCGGACAGGAGGAACATACGAGCAGTACTTC. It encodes CATSARTGGTYEQYF.

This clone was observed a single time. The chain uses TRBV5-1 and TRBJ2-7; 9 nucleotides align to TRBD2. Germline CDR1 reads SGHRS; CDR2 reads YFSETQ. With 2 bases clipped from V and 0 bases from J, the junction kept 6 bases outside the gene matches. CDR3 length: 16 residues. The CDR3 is CASSFRGAGGSYEQYF. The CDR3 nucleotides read TGCGCCAGCAGCTTCCGTGGAGCGGGGGGCTCCTACGAGCAGTACTTC.

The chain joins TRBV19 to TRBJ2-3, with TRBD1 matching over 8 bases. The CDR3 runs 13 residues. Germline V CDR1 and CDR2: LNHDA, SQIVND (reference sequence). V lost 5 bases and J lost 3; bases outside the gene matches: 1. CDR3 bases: TGTGCCAGTAGTGACAGGGGAACAGATACGCAGTATTTT. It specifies CASSDRGTDTQYF.

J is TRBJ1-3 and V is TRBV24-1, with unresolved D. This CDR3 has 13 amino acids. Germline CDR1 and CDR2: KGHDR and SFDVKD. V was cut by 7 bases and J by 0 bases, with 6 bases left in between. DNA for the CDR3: TGTGCCACCAGGGCAGCCTCTGGAAACACCATATATTTT. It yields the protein CATRAASGNTIYF.

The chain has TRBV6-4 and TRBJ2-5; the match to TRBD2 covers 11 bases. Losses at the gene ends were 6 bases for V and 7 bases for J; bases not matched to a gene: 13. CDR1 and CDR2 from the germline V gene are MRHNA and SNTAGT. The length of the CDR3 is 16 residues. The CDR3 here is CASRPTSGGLLGTQYF. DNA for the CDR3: TGTGCCAGCAGGCCTACTAGCGGGGGTTTGTTAGGGACCCAGTACTTC.

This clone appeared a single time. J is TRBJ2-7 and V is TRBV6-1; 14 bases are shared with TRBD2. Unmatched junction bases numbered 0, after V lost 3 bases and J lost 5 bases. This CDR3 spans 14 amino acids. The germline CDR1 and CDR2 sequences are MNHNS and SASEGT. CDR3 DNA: TGTGCCAGCAGTGAGGGACTAGCGGGGGACGAGCAGTACTTC. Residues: CASSEGLAGDEQYF.

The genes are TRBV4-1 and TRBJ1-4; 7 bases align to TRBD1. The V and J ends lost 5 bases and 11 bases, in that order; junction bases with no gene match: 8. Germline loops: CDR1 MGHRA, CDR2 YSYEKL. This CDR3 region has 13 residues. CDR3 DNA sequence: TGCGCCAGCAGCGCGTCCGGGACAGCTAAACTGTTTTTT. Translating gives CASSASGTAKLFF.

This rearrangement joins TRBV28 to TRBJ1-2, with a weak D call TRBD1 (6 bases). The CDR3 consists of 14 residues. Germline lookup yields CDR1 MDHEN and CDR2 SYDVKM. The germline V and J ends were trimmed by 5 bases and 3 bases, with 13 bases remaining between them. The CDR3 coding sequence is TGTGCCAGCAGTGTCCCAGGGGCACACTATGGCTACACCTTC. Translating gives CASSVPGAHYGYTF.

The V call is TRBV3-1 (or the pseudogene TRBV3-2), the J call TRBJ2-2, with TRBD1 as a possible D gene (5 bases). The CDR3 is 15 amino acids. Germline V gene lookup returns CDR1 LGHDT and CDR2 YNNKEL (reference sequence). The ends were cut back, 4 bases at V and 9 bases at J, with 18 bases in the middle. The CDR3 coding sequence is TGTGCCAGCAGCCCCCGGCCAGGGCCGAAGTGGGAGCTGTTTTTT. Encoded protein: CASSPRPGPKWELFF.

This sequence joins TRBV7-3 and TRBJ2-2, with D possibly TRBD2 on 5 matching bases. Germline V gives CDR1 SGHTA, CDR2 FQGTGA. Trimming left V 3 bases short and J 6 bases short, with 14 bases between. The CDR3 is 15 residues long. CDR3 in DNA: TGTGCCAGCAGCTTTGAGGGTTTAGGCTCCGGGGAGCTGTTTTTT. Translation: CASSFEGLGSGELFF.